Shown below are 13 T cell receptor beta chains from a single sample sequenced in a study of blood T cell repertoires in COVID-19. Repertoires were generated with immunoSEQ multiplex PCR, while TCRdb's copy carries only in-frame clones and drops some. The sample includes over 250,000 clones, 80% to 90% seen only once; the top ten take over 2%. The sample taken for sequencing was PBMCs or T cells enriched from blood (not recorded which). All receptors come from a young woman who had recovered from COVID-19.

The rearrangement links TRBV12-3 or TRBV12-4 to TRBJ2-1; 7 bases map to TRBD2. CDR3 length: 13 amino acids. V lost 7 bases and J lost 9; bases outside the gene matches: 9. The CDR3 nucleotides are TGTGCCAGCACCCCGGGGGGTTTTAGTGAGCAGTTCTTC. Translating it yields CASTPGGFSEQFF.

This chain links TRBV18 with TRBJ1-1, with a possible D match to TRBD1 (5 bases). The ends were cut back, 4 bases at V and 3 bases at J, with 12 bases in the middle. CDR1 and CDR2 from the germline V gene are KGHSH and LQKENI. The CDR3 consists of 14 residues. The CDR3 DNA follows: TGTGCCAGCTCACGGGACTCTAGGCACACTGAAGCTTTCTTT. Protein product: CASSRDSRHTEAFF.

The chain employs TRBV2 and TRBJ1-5; D possibly corresponds to TRBD1 (6 bases). Germline V CDR1 and CDR2: SNHLY, FYNNEI. V was trimmed by 8 bases and J by 0 bases, leaving 29 bases between them. CDR3 size: 20 residues. The CDR3 DNA sequence: TGTGCCAGCCGAAATGAAAGGGAGACAGGCCCTATATATAGCAATCAGCCCCAGCATTTT. Protein sequence: CASRNERETGPIYSNQPQHF. Looking up the rest from reference TRBV2 and TRBJ1-5 gives the full variable domain: EPEVTQTPSHQVTQMGQEVILRCVPISNHLYFYWYRQILGQKVEFLVSFYNNEISEKSEIFDDQFSVERPDGSNFTLKIRSTKLEDSAMYFCASRNERETGPIYSNQPQHFGDGTRLSIL.

The chain recombines TRBV4-1 with TRBJ1-2, with D possibly TRBD1 on 6 matching bases. V was pared by 0 bases and J by 3 bases, with 8 bases between. CDR1 is MGHRA and CDR2 is YSYEKL in the germline V gene. The CDR3 runs 14 residues. CDR3: CASSQDWTDYGYTF. Written as DNA, the CDR3 is TGCGCCAGCAGCCAAGACTGGACAGACTATGGCTACACCTTC.

The gene calls are TRBV13 and TRBJ2-7, with TRBD2 as a possible D gene (5 bases). Germline V lookup: CDR1 PRHDT, CDR2 FYEKMQ (reference sequence). The V gene lost 6 bases and the J gene lost 6 bases, with 12 bases spanning the gap. The CDR3 runs 12 residues. The CDR3 sequence is CASSLDWGEQYF. The CDR3 DNA reads TGTGCCAGCAGTCTGGACTGGGGCGAGCAGTACTTC.

The chain is built from TRBV18 and TRBJ1-1; 9 bases agree with TRBD1. The germline gives CDR1 KGHSH, CDR2 LQKENI. Germline trimming cut 5 bases from V and 4 bases from J; bases unmatched to any gene: 11. The CDR3 length is 16 residues. The CDR3 here is CASSASPGTGITEAFF. The CDR3 DNA is TGTGCCAGCTCAGCGAGTCCCGGGACAGGGATCACTGAAGCTTTCTTT.

V is TRBV4-1 and J is TRBJ1-1, with 9 nucleotides matching TRBD1. Germline lookup yields CDR1 MGHRA and CDR2 YSYEKL. The J segment lost 0 bases and the V segment lost 4 bases, leaving 6 bases of the junction unmatched. This CDR3 has 16 amino acids. CDR3 DNA sequence: TGCGCCAGCAGCCGTGGACAGGGGAGGTTGAACACTGAAGCTTTCTTT. Encoded protein: CASSRGQGRLNTEAFF.

The rearrangement uses TRBV25-1 and TRBJ1-5, with D possibly being TRBD1 (6 bases). CDR1 and CDR2 (germline): MGHDK, SYGVNS. The CDR3 spans 14 residues. The germline V and J ends were trimmed by 3 bases and 3 bases, with 9 bases remaining between them. DNA for the CDR3: TGTGCCAGCAGTGATCCAGGGGACAATCAGCCCCAGCATTTT. Translation: CASSDPGDNQPQHF.

The chain recombines TRBV28 with TRBJ2-1, with 13 positions matching TRBD2. Looked up from germline, CDR1 is MDHEN and CDR2 is SYDVKM. Trimming cost V 6 bases and J 13 bases; bases outside gene matches: 3. The CDR3 has 12 amino acids. As DNA, the CDR3 is TGTGCCAGCAGACTAGCGGGGGGGCCCCAGTTCTTC. Encoded protein: CASRLAGGPQFF.

This clone was seen a single time. The rearrangement uses TRBV2 and TRBJ2-1; 8 bases match TRBD2. V was clipped by 4 bases and J by 7 bases; unmatched bases: 9. There are 15 residues in the CDR3. The germline CDR1 and CDR2 sequences are SNHLY and FYNNEI. The CDR3 sequence: CASSGGGGLLNEQFF. The CDR3 nucleotides read TGTGCCAGCAGTGGGGGCGGGGGGCTCCTGAATGAGCAGTTCTTC. The full variable domain, with the rest looked up from reference TRBV2 and TRBJ2-1, is EPEVTQTPSHQVTQMGQEVILRCVPISNHLYFYWYRQILGQKVEFLVSFYNNEISEKSEIFDDQFSVERPDGSNFTLKIRSTKLEDSAMYFCASSGGGGLLNEQFFGPGTRLTVL.

The rearrangement links TRBV6-6 to TRBJ2-3, with 14 bases matching TRBD2. The length of the CDR3 is 17 residues. The germline V gene encodes CDR1 MNHNY and CDR2 SVGAGI (reference sequence). The V gene end was trimmed by 5 bases and the J gene end by 5 bases; junction bases not matched to a gene: 9. CDR3 loop: CASSPRTSGGSGDTQYF. As DNA, the CDR3 is TGTGCCAGCAGTCCGCGGACTAGCGGGGGGAGCGGAGATACGCAGTATTTT.

This chain uses TRBV18 with TRBJ2-1, with TRBD1 matching over 9 bases. Trimming removed 5 bases from V and 6 bases from J; junction bases left unmatched: 2. Germline CDR1 KGHSH, CDR2 LQKENI. The CDR3 runs 13 residues. CDR3 sequence (DNA): TGTGCCAGCTCATCGACAGGGGGCAATGAGCAGTTCTTC. The encoded protein is CASSSTGGNEQFF.

The genes are TRBV27 and TRBJ1-2; TRBD1 matches at 10 bases. The CDR3 consists of 17 residues. Germline assignment: CDR1 MNHEY and CDR2 SMNVEV (reference sequence). Unmatched junction bases numbered 7, after V lost 2 bases and J lost 1 base. The CDR3 DNA reads as TGTGCCAGCAGTTTAGGGACAGGGGACCTCCTTAACTATGGCTACACCTTC. Residues: CASSLGTGDLLNYGYTF.